A selection of T cell receptor beta chains follows, all from one sample in a study of shared T cell receptors in the human thymus. This table comes from immunoSEQ multiplex PCR, and its TCRdb copy is limited to in-frame clones, with some not included. This table has hundreds of thousands of clones, roughly 94% appearing once. Sequencing was performed on thymocytes. These receptors all come from a human donor. Both conserved end residues are part of each CDR3. The order of the fields is D gene, V gene, J gene, clone size, CDR3 protein, CDR3 DNA. D genes are given only for firm matches. Expanded clones get a size class; other rows say once, few or many, or leave the size out.

NA	TRBV9	TRBJ2-1	NA	CASSVEGGHNEQFF	TGTGCCAGCAGCGTAGAGGGTGGACACAATGAGCAGTTCTTC
TRBD1	TRBV28	TRBJ1-2	NA	CASSFTTGDGYGYTF	TGTGCCAGCAGTTTCACGACAGGGGATGGCTATGGCTACACCTTC
TRBD2	TRBV10-3	TRBJ2-5	NA	CAISESSGSGETQYF	TGTGCCATCAGTGAGTCGAGCGGGAGTGGGGAGACCCAGTACTTC
TRBD1	TRBV11-3	TRBJ2-5	NA	CASSLSSGQGETQYF	TGTGCCAGCAGCTTATCTTCCGGACAGGGGGAGACCCAGTACTTC
TRBD1	TRBV28	TRBJ2-5	NA	CASSLDREETQYF	TGTGCCAGCAGCCTTGACAGGGAAGAGACCCAGTACTTC
NA	TRBV9	TRBJ2-1	NA	CASSVAPRLGSSYNEQFF	TGTGCCAGCAGCGTAGCCCCCAGACTGGGGAGCTCCTACAATGAGCAGTTCTTC
NA	TRBV6-5	TRBJ2-7	NA	CASSYYGEAHEQYF	TGTGCCAGCAGTTACTACGGGGAGGCCCACGAGCAGTACTTC
TRBD1	TRBV5-4	TRBJ1-2	NA	CASSLLQGLYYYGYTF	TGTGCCAGCAGCTTATTACAGGGGCTTTATTACTATGGCTACACCTTC
NA	TRBV27	TRBJ2-2	NA	CASRSYGELFF	TGTGCCAGCAGGTCATACGGGGAGCTGTTTTTT
TRBD1	TRBV29-1	TRBJ1-4	NA	CSVYCDRAGEKLFF	TGCAGCGTGTACTGTGACAGGGCGGGGGAAAAACTGTTTTTT
NA	TRBV5-5	TRBJ2-7	NA	CASSFPTGDEQYF	TGTGCCAGCAGCTTCCCGACAGGAGACGAGCAGTACTTC
NA	TRBV5-6	TRBJ2-3	NA	CASSLDQRHKADTQYF	TGTGCCAGCAGCTTGGACCAGCGACACAAGGCAGATACGCAGTATTTT
NA	TRBV10-1	TRBJ2-3	NA	CASSEGGGSSTDTQYF	TGCGCCAGCAGTGAGGGTGGCGGCTCTAGCACAGATACGCAGTATTTT
NA	TRBV25-1	TRBJ2-6	NA	CASSASRGSGANVLTF	TGTGCCAGCAGCGCCTCCCGGGGATCTGGGGCCAACGTCCTGACTTTC
TRBD1	TRBV6-4	TRBJ1-2	NA	CASSPTQIQGDYGYTF	TGTGCCAGCAGCCCCACCCAAATACAGGGGGACTATGGCTACACCTTC
NA	TRBV5-6	TRBJ1-1	once	CASSQKKPGDPGMNTEAFF	TGTGCCAGCAGCCAAAAGAAACCAGGGGATCCTGGAATGAACACTGAAGCTTTCTTT
NA	TRBV14	TRBJ1-1	NA	CASSQASKFTEAFF	TGTGCCAGCAGCCAGGCTAGTAAATTCACTGAAGCTTTCTTT
NA	TRBV27	TRBJ2-5	NA	CASSLGLHYQETQYF	TGTGCCAGCAGTCTGGGACTCCACTACCAAGAGACCCAGTACTTC
TRBD1	TRBV6-5	TRBJ2-7	NA	CASSPTGQPTYEQYF	TGTGCCAGCAGTCCGACGGGACAGCCAACCTACGAGCAGTACTTC
TRBD1	TRBV27	TRBJ1-1	NA	CASSPPFLIGGSLAEAFF	TGTGCCAGCAGTCCCCCTTTCCTCATAGGGGGCTCGTTGGCTGAAGCTTTCTTT
NA	TRBV9	TRBJ2-7	NA	CASSAGQGGYEQYF	TGTGCCAGCAGCGCCGGACAGGGAGGGTACGAGCAGTACTTC
TRBD2	TRBV6-1	TRBJ2-1	NA	CASISLAGGPNEQFF	TGTGCCAGCATCTCTCTAGCGGGAGGTCCAAATGAGCAGTTCTTC
NA	TRBV28	TRBJ1-4	once	CASSVPSRSEKLFF	TGTGCCAGCAGTGTCCCTTCCCGGAGCGAAAAACTGTTTTTT